The 10 T cell receptor beta chains below come from one sample, sequenced in a study of blood T cell repertoires in COVID-19. Repertoires were generated with immunoSEQ multiplex PCR, while TCRdb's copy carries only in-frame clones and drops some. Among 70,000 to 95,000 clones listed, around 90% were seen once. Material: peripheral blood. These receptors all stem from a human donor with active COVID-19. The donor label of this sample is uncertain.

The chain uses TRBV3-1 (or the pseudogene TRBV3-2) and TRBJ1-6; D unresolved. The CDR3 is 13 amino acids. Per the germline V gene, CDR1 is LGHDT and CDR2 is YNNKEL (reference sequence). Trimming removed 5 bases from V and 7 bases from J, with 9 bases in between. The CDR3 DNA sequence: TGTGCCAGCAGCTTTCGTCGGAATTCACCCCTCCACTTT. This codes for CASSFRRNSPLHF.

The chain has TRBV3-1 (or the pseudogene TRBV3-2) and TRBJ2-5, with D perhaps TRBD1 (5 bases). The CDR3 loop spans 12 amino acids. Germline V CDR1 and CDR2: LGHDT, YNNKEL (reference sequence). Between the trimmed V and J ends, which lost 1 base and 6 bases, there was a span of 6 bases. In DNA form, the CDR3 reads TGTGCCAGCAGCCAAGGGGGCCAGACCCAGTACTTC. Translation: CASSQGGQTQYF.

The V and J genes are TRBV19 and TRBJ2-1; tentatively, D is TRBD1 (5 bases). CDR1 is LNHDA, CDR2 SQIVND, per germline (reference sequence). Between the trimmed V and J ends, which lost 6 bases and 7 bases, there was a span of 19 bases. The CDR3 has 15 amino acids. CDR3 region: CASSRWSGSRNEQFF. In DNA form, the CDR3 reads TGTGCCAGTAGCCGATGGTCAGGGTCGAGGAATGAGCAGTTCTTC.

The chain recombines TRBV11-2 with TRBJ2-7, with D uncertain. Germline lookup yields CDR1 SGHAT and CDR2 FQNNGV. CDR3 length: 12 residues. Trimming removed 4 bases at V and 4 bases at J, with 8 bases between. Here the CDR3 DNA reads TGTGCCAGCAGCTCACTCCTATACGAGCAGTACTTC. It translates to CASSSLLYEQYF.

The rearrangement joins TRBV4-1 to TRBJ2-2; TRBD2 matches 11 bases. Per germline, CDR1 MGHRA and CDR2 YSYEKL. This CDR3 region has 18 residues. With V trimmed by 3 bases and J by 4 bases, 10 bases remained unmatched. CDR3 nucleotides: TGCGCCAGCAGCCACCGATTAGCGGGGGGGCGGGGCACCGGGGAGCTGTTTTTT. Amino acid sequence: CASSHRLAGGRGTGELFF.

As DNA, the CDR3 is TGTGCCAGCAGGACGACAGGGGGGAACACTGAAGCTTTCTTT. As protein: CASRTTGGNTEAFF. The rearrangement joins TRBV6-6 to TRBJ1-1, with 9 bases identical to TRBD1. Trimming took 6 bases from V and 1 from J; bases not matched to a gene: 3. CDR1 is MNHNY, CDR2 SVGAGI, per germline (reference sequence). The CDR3 contains 14 residues.

The chain carries TRBV6-1 and TRBJ1-5; D gene uncertain. V lost 1 base and J lost 0, with 7 bases in between. The CDR3 has 15 residues. The germline V gene has CDR1 MNHNS and CDR2 SASEGT. The DNA of the CDR3 is TGTGCCAGCAGTGAAGGGGAGATTAGCAATCAGCCCCAGCATTTT. This translates into CASSEGEISNQPQHF.

CDR3 coding DNA: TGTGCCAGCAGTTACTCCTCAGGGGATAGGCAGTACTTC. This codes for CASSYSSGDRQYF. The chain uses TRBV6-5 and TRBJ2-4; D may be TRBD1 (6 bases). Trimming pared 0 bases from V and 13 bases from J, leaving 13 bases between. Germline CDR1 and CDR2: MNHEY and SVGAGI. The CDR3 is 13 residues long.

The rearrangement uses TRBV30 and TRBJ1-2, with 9 positions matching TRBD1. The germline V gene encodes CDR1 GTSNPN and CDR2 SVGIG (reference sequence). The CDR3 loop spans 14 amino acids. CDR3: CAFTGGDLAYGYTF. In DNA form, the CDR3 reads TGTGCGTTTACAGGGGGCGACCTCGCCTATGGCTACACCTTC.

This sequence joins TRBV6-5 and TRBJ1-3; no firm D call. The CDR3 spans 16 residues. Trimming shortened V by 0 bases and J by 0 bases, and 9 bases separated the two germline ends. Germline lookup yields CDR1 MNHEY and CDR2 SVGAGI. The CDR3 loop reads CASSYSGSHSGNTIYF. DNA for the CDR3: TGTGCCAGCAGTTACTCGGGCTCACACTCTGGAAACACCATATATTTT.